This TCR beta chain emerged from a study of response to subunit inactivated influenza vaccine. Each CDR3 protein is one row after TCRdb ran MiXCR on the RT-PCR reads. The profile shows about 500,000 distinct CDR3 sequences, 16% of them singletons. V dropped 1 base and J dropped 1 base, with 8 bases sitting between them. CDR1 SGHTA and CDR2 FQGNSA come from the germline V gene. The CDR3 is made up of 15 amino acids. Many counts were recorded for this clonotype. The source material was CD4+ T cells sorted from PBMCs, sampled around 25 months after vaccination. The rearrangement links TRBV7-2 to TRBJ2-1, with D uncertain. This receptor was obtained from a man aged 50 to 69 who received an inactivated influenza vaccine. This chain's CDR3 is CASSLVDWSYNEQFF. Here the CDR3 DNA reads TGTGCCAGCAGCTTAGTCGATTGGTCCTACAATGAGCAGTTCTTC.